This T cell receptor beta chain was documented in a study of blood T cell repertoires in COVID-19. The CDR3 runs 15 residues. The ends lost 1 base at V and 7 bases at J; junction bases unmatched: 6. Looked up from germline, CDR1 is SGHTA and CDR2 is FQGNSA. Self-reported history from a screening survey and questionnaire set each donor's cohort. The data were produced by immunoSEQ multiplex PCR, yet TCRdb's version contains in-frame clones alone and is incomplete. The table shows about 200,000 clones, with approximately 83% occurring only once. This receptor was identified in a woman between 40 and 50 years old with acute COVID-19. The chain recombines TRBV7-2 with TRBJ2-1, with 8 positions matching TRBD2. The sequenced sample consisted of PBMCs or T cells enriched from blood (not recorded which). CDR3 sequence: CASSLVSGSRNEQFF. CDR3 DNA sequence: TGTGCCAGCAGCTTAGTGAGCGGGAGCAGAAATGAGCAGTTCTTC.